The present T cell receptor beta chain was sequenced within a study of OX40 agonist ivuxolimab in advanced cancers. Here immunoSEQ multiplex PCR was the method, and the copy in TCRdb shows in-frame clones only, minus some. This sample has 75,000 to 90,000 clones; around 83% occur once, and the top ten carry under 3%. Between the trimmed V and J ends, which lost 4 bases and 3 bases, there was a span of 9 bases. CDR3 length equals 14 residues. Germline CDR1 is MNHNS and CDR2 is SASEGT. The TCR originated in an adult with an advanced solid tumor such as melanoma, head and neck, liver or kidney cancer. The rearrangement joins TRBV6-1 to TRBJ2-2; D might be TRBD1 (6 bases). Sequences were derived from CD4+ or CD8+ T cells sorted from blood, sampled in a trial of the OX40 agonist ivuxolimab. CDR3 sequence (DNA): TGTGCCAGCAGTGGCTACAGGGACACCGGGGAGCTGTTTTTT. It translates to CASSGYRDTGELFF.